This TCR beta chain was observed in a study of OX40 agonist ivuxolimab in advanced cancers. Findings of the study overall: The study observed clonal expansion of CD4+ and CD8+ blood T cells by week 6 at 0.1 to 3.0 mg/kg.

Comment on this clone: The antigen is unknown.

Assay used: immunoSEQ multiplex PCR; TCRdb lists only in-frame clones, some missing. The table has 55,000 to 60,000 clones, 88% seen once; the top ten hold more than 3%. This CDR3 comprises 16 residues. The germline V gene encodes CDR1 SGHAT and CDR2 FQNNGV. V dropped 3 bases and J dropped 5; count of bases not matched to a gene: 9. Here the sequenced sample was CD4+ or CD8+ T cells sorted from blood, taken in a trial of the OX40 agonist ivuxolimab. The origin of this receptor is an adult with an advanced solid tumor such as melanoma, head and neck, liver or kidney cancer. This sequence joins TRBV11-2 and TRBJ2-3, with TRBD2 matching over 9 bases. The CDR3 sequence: CASSLFASGNVDTQYF. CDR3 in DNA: TGTGCCAGCAGCTTGTTTGCTAGCGGGAATGTAGATACGCAGTATTTT.